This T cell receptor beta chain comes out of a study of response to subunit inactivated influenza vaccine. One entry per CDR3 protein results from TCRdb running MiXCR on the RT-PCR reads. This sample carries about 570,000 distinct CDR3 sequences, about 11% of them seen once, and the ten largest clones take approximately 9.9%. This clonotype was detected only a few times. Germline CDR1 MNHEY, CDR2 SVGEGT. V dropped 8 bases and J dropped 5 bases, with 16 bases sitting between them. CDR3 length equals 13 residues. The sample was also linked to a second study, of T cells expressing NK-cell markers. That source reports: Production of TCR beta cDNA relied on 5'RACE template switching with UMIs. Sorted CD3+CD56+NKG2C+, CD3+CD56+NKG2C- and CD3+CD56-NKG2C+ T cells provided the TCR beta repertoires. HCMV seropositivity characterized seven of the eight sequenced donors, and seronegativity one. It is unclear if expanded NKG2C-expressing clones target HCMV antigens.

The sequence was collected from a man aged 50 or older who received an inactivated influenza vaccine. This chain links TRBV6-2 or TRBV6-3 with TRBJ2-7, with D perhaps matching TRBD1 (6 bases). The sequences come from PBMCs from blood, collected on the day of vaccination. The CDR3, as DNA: TGTGCCAGCGAAGAACTGGGGGCAAACGAGCAGTACTTC. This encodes CASEELGANEQYF.